Below are 6 T cell receptor beta chains sequenced from a single sample in a study of regulatory T cells in long-lasting Graves disease. Time point here: newly diagnosed GD, antithyroid drugs for less than 3 months. TCR sequences were obtained from RNA taken from PBMCs. Assembly of TCR beta libraries relied on iRepertoire HTBI primers together with Arm-PCR of CDR3 regions. TCRdb passed the multiplex PCR reads through MiXCR, listing each CDR3 protein once. The sample holds 420,000 or so distinct CDR3 sequences, approximately 16% seen once. Separately, the same data were catalogued under a study of T cells in Graves' hyperthyroidism and ophthalmopathy.

The source material was peripheral blood mononuclear cells (PBMCs), sampled at new diagnosis, from a patient treated with antithyroid drugs. The origin of the receptors is a woman aged 18-29 years with Graves disease.

As concerns this clonotype: Compared with germline, one end of the junction differs, possibly owing to a read error. CDR3 nucleotides: TGCAGTGCTAGGCGTCCGGGAGGGAGCTCCTGCAATGGGCAGTTCTTC. Translating gives CSARRPGGSSCNGQFF. This chain links TRBV20-1 with TRBJ2-1; 8 bases are shared with TRBD2. CDR3 length: 16 amino acids. Per the germline V gene, CDR1 is DFQATT and CDR2 is SNEGSKA (reference sequence).

This clonotype was observed at least ten times. CDR3 nucleotides: TGCGCCAGCAGCATAAGACAGGTCTACAATGAGCAGTTCTTC. Protein product: CASSIRQVYNEQFF. V usage is TRBV5-1 and J usage is TRBJ2-1, with a possible D match to TRBD1 (6 bases). The CDR3 totals 14 residues. The germline gives CDR1 SGHRS, CDR2 YFSETQ. With 4 bases removed from V and 3 bases from J, the gap between germline ends came to 11 bases. Filled out from reference TRBV5-1 and TRBJ2-1, the complete variable domain reads KAGVTQTPRYLIKTRGQQVTLSCSPISGHRSVSWYQQTPGQGLQFLFEYFSETQRNKGNFPGRFSGRQFSNSRSEMNVSTLELGDSALYLCASSIRQVYNEQFFGPGTRLTVL.

This clonotype was detected ten times or more. The CDR3 bases are TGTGCCAGCAGTTTATCCCCAGGAGGGAACGAGCAGTACTTC. Amino acids: CASSLSPGGNEQYF. V gene TRBV27 combines with J gene TRBJ2-7; TRBD2 might be the D (6 bases). This CDR3 is built from 14 residues. V was trimmed by 0 bases and J by 5 bases, leaving 11 bases between them. Looked up from germline, CDR1 is MNHEY and CDR2 is SMNVEV (reference sequence).

The sample holds many counts of this clonotype. The V gene is TRBV6-1, the J gene TRBJ1-1; TRBD1 agrees at 11 bases. The CDR3 contains 14 residues. The germline V gene has CDR1 MNHNS and CDR2 SASEGT. Trimming cost V 6 bases and J 4 bases; bases outside gene matches: 4. The CDR3 here is CASRAGTGGTEAFF. CDR3 DNA: TGTGCCAGCAGAGCGGGGACAGGGGGCACTGAAGCTTTCTTT.

CDR3 region: CATSDPGTTGSNEQFF. CDR3 nucleotide sequence: TGTGCCACCAGTGACCCCGGGACCACTGGCTCCAATGAGCAGTTCTTC. The genes are TRBV24-1 and TRBJ2-1; D might be TRBD1 or TRBD2, each matching 5 bases. Looked up from germline, CDR1 is KGHDR and CDR2 is SFDVKD. The CDR3 extends over 16 amino acids. Trimming pared 4 bases from V and 6 bases from J, leaving 18 bases between.

This chain connects TRBV9 to TRBJ2-1; D might be TRBD1 (6 bases). The CDR3 loop spans 15 amino acids. CDR1 is SGDLS and CDR2 is YYNGEE in the germline V gene. The germline V and J ends were trimmed by 3 bases and 2 bases, with 12 bases remaining between them. CDR3 bases: TGTGCCAGCAGCGCCACAGGGCCCACCTACAATGAGCAGTTCTTC. Translating it yields CASSATGPTYNEQFF.